The source of this TCR beta chain is a study of technical replicates of blood from a few donors (dated by TCRdb to about 2017). To note about this clone: Its antigen specificity is not known. No qualities accompany the bases; no much larger clone lies one base away.

The library relied on the immunoSEQ multiplex PCR assay. In its TCRdb copy, this immuneACCESS table keeps in-frame sequences only and misses some clones. Where compared with another copy, unresolved V genes explain less than half of these, and the others have no known cause. Counted in this sample were approximately 81,000 clones; approximately 95% of them appeared once. The ten largest clones represent 0.3% to 0.4% of the sample. CDR3 length: 14 amino acids, cysteine to phenylalanine. Here the CDR3 DNA is all that survives: 42 bases in frame from base 1. In the germline V gene, CDR1 corresponds to SGHAT and CDR2 to FQNNGV. V is cut by 2 bases and J by 0 bases, and the space between the germline ends is 6 bases.

The receptor was isolated from a human donor in good health. Recombination joined TRBV11-2 with TRBJ2-3; the best D guess is TRBD2, with 5 bases matching. Sequencing was carried out using T cells isolated from PBMCs. The DNA sequence is TGTGCCAGCAGCTTACAGCGGAGCACAGATACGCAGTATTTT. The resulting protein is CASSLQRSTDTQYF.